This T cell receptor beta chain was sequenced during a study of Graves' ophthalmopathy and Graves' hyperthyroidism. Study conclusions and caveats: Most clonotypes expanded in thyroid above 0.001 frequency were present in blood too.

The CDR3 length is 15 residues. Germline V gene lookup returns CDR1 SGHTA and CDR2 FQGNSA. With 6 bases removed from V and 6 bases from J, the gap between germline ends came to 21 bases. RNA transcripts yielded amplified TCR beta CDR3 regions. Second-round multiplex PCR came after first-round RT-PCR with HTBI primers. TCRdb used MiXCR to reprocess the multiplex PCR reads, holding one entry per CDR3 protein. Among about 1.1 million distinct CDR3 sequences, roughly two fifths were seen once, and the ten largest hold 11%. On this clonotype itself: No antigen is known for it.

Hyperthyroidism patients were newly diagnosed, under 2 months' duration, aged 18 to 65. Clinical symptoms and serum thyroxine were used for diagnosis; TRAb, thyroid ultrasound and orbital computed tomography were also relied on. Sequencing input: peripheral blood or thyroid tissue (not recorded which). The receptor comes from an adult man with Graves' hyperthyroidism. The chain employs TRBV7-2 and TRBJ2-7; D perhaps matches TRBD1 (9 bases). CDR3 residues: CASRLLAGQGFEQYF. The CDR3 DNA sequence: TGTGCCAGCAGACTCTTAGCGGGACAGGGTTTCGAGCAGTACTTC.